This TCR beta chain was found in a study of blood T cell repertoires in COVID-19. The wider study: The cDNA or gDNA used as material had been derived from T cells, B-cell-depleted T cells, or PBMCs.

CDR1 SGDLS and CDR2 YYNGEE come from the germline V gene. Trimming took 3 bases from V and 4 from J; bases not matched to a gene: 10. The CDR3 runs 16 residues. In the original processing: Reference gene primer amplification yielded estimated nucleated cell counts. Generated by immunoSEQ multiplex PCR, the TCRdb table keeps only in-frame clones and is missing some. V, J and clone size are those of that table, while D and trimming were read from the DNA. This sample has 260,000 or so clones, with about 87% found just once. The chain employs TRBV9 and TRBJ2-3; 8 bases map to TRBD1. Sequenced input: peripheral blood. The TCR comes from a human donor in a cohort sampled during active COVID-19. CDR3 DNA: TGTGCCAGCAGCGGTGGGACAGGACACATCGCAGATACGCAGTATTTT. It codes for CASSGGTGHIADTQYF.